This T cell receptor (beta chain) appears in the sequencing data of a study of T cells in Graves' hyperthyroidism and ophthalmopathy (dated by TCRdb to the late 2010s). Context from the whole study: Peripheral blood samples were taken at initial diagnosis, before any treatment was given. To identify TCR V-J signatures that set the groups apart, the researchers used a discovery cohort of about a hundred patients, made up of 43 with Graves' ophthalmopathy and about 60 with stable Graves' hyperthyroidism. Whether ophthalmopathy could be predicted prospectively was tested in an independent validation cohort made up of 18 to 20 hyperthyroidism patients plus 17 patients who later progressed to ophthalmopathy. The 75 to 100 discovery patients were divided at random into training and test sets in a 7:3 ratio. The study also compared thyroid tissue and blood T-cell repertoires from about six Graves' hyperthyroidism patients. Following sampling, methimazole starting at 30 mg daily was given to hyperthyroidism patients, and high-dose intravenous methylprednisolone was given to ophthalmopathy patients. According to the paper, TCR Vbeta CDR3 sequencing was carried out on about 140 peripheral blood samples, which came from approximately 41 ophthalmopathy, approximately 78 hyperthyroidism and approximately 17 progressor patients.

CDR1 LNHDA and CDR2 SQIVND were looked up in the germline V gene (reference sequence). Including the terminal cysteine and phenylalanine, the CDR3 comprises 15 residues. This entry keeps only the CDR3 DNA: 45 bases, framed from base 1. V lost 5 bases and J lost 5 bases; the stretch between them is 16 bases long. TCR beta CDR3 regions were amplified from RNA transcripts. A first-round RT-PCR of the TCR CDR3 used the HTBI primer set with the Qiagen OneStep RT-PCR kit. A second multiplex PCR round built the libraries, followed by size selection and purification. Libraries were sequenced paired-end with 100 bp reads on an Illumina HiSeq2000. Per the authors' processing: SOAPnuke was used to process the raw data, removing reads that contained adapters or uncalled bases, had a mean Phred below 15, or lacked an exact match to the constant primer or identifier. COPE v1.2.5 was used to merge high-quality paired reads, and clonotypes were defined as unique nucleotide sequences. Clonotypes were aligned to IMGT TRBV, TRBD and TRBJ reference segments using MiTCR v1.1. Only V-J combinations with frequency above 0.0001, covering 98% to 99.2% of repertoires, were analysed. A TCS score was defined as the ratio between F50 (clonal expansion) and ExV (chaos), using BLOSUM62-based TCRdist between CDR3 peptides within each V-J. Welch's t-statistics and random forest reduced roughly 500 V-J features to 10 to 15, which were used in a naive Bayes classifier (R e1071). TCRdb reworked the public reads: Q25 trimming with fastp, MiXCR clone assembly, productive beta chains retained. Under each unique CDR3 protein, matching rows form one entry showing the most common genes and DNA. It is TCRdb's table, rather than the study itself, that gives the V and J calls and clone size. The sample table holds hundreds of thousands of distinct CDR3 sequences, of which roughly 15% were seen once. The ten largest make up approximately 30% of the sample.

Ophthalmopathy patients had moderately to severely active disease, Clinical Activity Score of at least 3, NOSPECS grade of at least 4, and duration under 3 months. Exclusion was applied to patients with uncontrolled infections, other autoimmune diseases, pregnancy or lactation. Diagnoses were established on the basis of clinical symptoms, serum thyroxine and TRAb, thyroid ultrasound, and orbital computed tomography. PBMCs were separated from around 9.1 ml of fresh peripheral blood using Ficoll-Paque density gradient centrifugation. Total RNA was extracted using Trizol reagent, and RNA quality was assessed on an Agilent 2100 Bioanalyzer. The full study reports these points: No statistical method was used to fix the sample size in advance, and group allocation was not hidden from the investigators. Blood samples also contained most of the expanded thyroid clonotypes (frequency above 0.001), which suggests that blood repertoires may reflect thyroid immune responses. In validation, the model predicted progression to ophthalmopathy with over 60% sensitivity and roughly 75% specificity, a median of around six months before onset. A model built on a 13 V-J signature distinguished ophthalmopathy from stable hyperthyroidism, reaching approximately 89% sensitivity and under 84% specificity in cross-validation and 80%/75% in testing.

This clonotype appeared many times. Its antigen is still unknown. The record has no base qualities; no much larger clone is one base away. The sequence derives from a woman between 18 and 29 years old with Graves' ophthalmopathy. The sample consisted of blood. The sequence joins TRBV19 to TRBJ1-5, with no reliable assignment of the D segment. This receptor carries the CDR3 CASSQGFRRDQPQHF. The nucleotide sequence is given as TGTGCCAGTAGTCAAGGGTTCAGGAGGGATCAGCCCCAGCATTTT.